These 3 T cell receptor beta chains share one sample of origin, sequenced in a study of T-cell reconstitution after alpha-beta-depleted transplantation in children. The authors prepared the TCRbeta library with unique molecular identifiers. MiXCR, applied by TCRdb to the PCR reads, yields one record per CDR3 protein. This repertoire shows approximately 800,000 distinct CDR3 sequences, 16% found once; its top ten account for around 4.5%. The sequences come from PBMCs, mostly from graft donor cells, collected 360 days after TCRalphabeta/CD19-depleted stem cell transplant. Source of these receptors: a male patient younger than 18 who had a stem cell transplant for acute lymphoblastic leukemia, so the T cells may come from the graft donor.

A few counts support this clonotype. The rearrangement links TRBV24-1 to TRBJ2-5; a possible D gene is TRBD2 (6 bases). V lost 5 bases, J lost 1 base, and 10 bases lay in between. The germline CDR1 and CDR2 sequences are KGHDR and SFDVKD. The CDR3 contains 14 residues. Here the CDR3 reads CATSAPGLQETQYF. CDR3 nucleotide sequence: TGTGCCACCAGTGCACCGGGACTCCAAGAGACCCAGTACTTC.

The table lists this clonotype with a count of one. The V call is TRBV10-3, the J call TRBJ1-2, with 10 bases that match TRBD1. Trimming cost V 8 bases and J 4 bases; bases outside gene matches: 10. The germline gives CDR1 ENHRY, CDR2 SYGVKD. The CDR3 sequence is 15 residues long. CDR3 residues: CAIRFTGTGVYGYTF. The CDR3 nucleotides are TGTGCCATCCGATTTACCGGGACAGGGGTCTATGGCTACACCTTC.

The chain uses TRBV7-6 and TRBJ2-5, with D unresolved. From germline, CDR1 is SGHVS and CDR2 FNYEAQ. This CDR3 is built from 15 residues. The germline V and J ends were trimmed by 3 bases and 5 bases, with 16 bases remaining between them. CDR3: CASSFLEAAWETQYF. The CDR3 bases are TGTGCCAGCAGCTTTTTAGAAGCTGCCTGGGAGACCCAGTACTTC.